This TCR beta chain was retrieved from a study of cytomegalovirus exposure and HLA in healthy donors (TCRdb year 2017). For the study in its entirety: A later analysis indicated that the 130 or so validation repertoires were generated on the platform also employed for the 700 or so repertoires of the first cohort. A separate validation cohort of roughly 110 different subjects was used in addition to the roughly 700-subject first cohort. The study combined high-throughput TCR immunosequencing, statistical association of individual TCRs with disease status, and machine learning to predict cytomegalovirus infection status. The study aimed to test whether signatures of past pathogen exposure could be identified by cataloging public T cell receptors.

This clone was detected only once. Its antigen is not yet known. Base qualities are not recorded, but no much larger clone differs from it by a single base. Trimming at the junction amounts to 5 bases on V and 1 base on J, and the germline ends lie 12 bases apart. In the germline V gene, CDR1 corresponds to MNHEY and CDR2 to SVGAGI. Inclusive of the bounding cysteine and phenylalanine, the CDR3 is 14 residues long. Only the CDR3 portion is preserved as DNA: 42 bases, with reading frame beginning at the first base. Study-wide conclusions, independent of this receptor: In vitro tests confirmed that three of the cytomegalovirus-associated TCR beta chains recognize cytomegalovirus antigens. Most TCR sequences were seen in very few donors, while some public TCRs were found in many individuals. Of the cluster scores, roughly 95% were above 0 in a later analysis, which found that TCRs clustered in the first cohort also tended to co-occur in the 120 or so validation repertoires. It was suggested by the authors that the approach could potentially be generalized to other disease states and immunological phenotypes. The study listed 164 TCR beta chains as associated with cytomegalovirus. A later analysis had no HLA typing for the validation cohort, so co-occurrence there was scored across all 120 or so repertoires. Cytomegalovirus status was reported to be diagnosed by the classifier with high specificity and sensitivity in both the original and validation cohorts.

The library was produced with the immunoSEQ multiplex PCR assay. The published analysis was carried out like this. A statistical classification framework was built for diagnosing cytomegalovirus status from the catalog of TCR beta chain sequences. TCRdb mirrors the immuneACCESS table, restricted to in-frame sequences. Some clones are absent from its copies; in checked studies, under half trace to an unresolved V gene, and the reason for the others is unknown. V and J calls and clone size come straight from that table; D and trimming were deduced from the DNA. The sample records some 130,000 clones, around 87% of which are singletons. The top ten clones comprise over 6% of the sample. The donors belonged to the validation cohort of around 120 subjects, which was separate from the 666-subject first cohort.

Sequencing was done on a sample of PBMCs. This TCR was sampled from a young woman in good health and CMV-seropositive. The chain is encoded by TRBV6-5 joined to TRBJ2-7, and the D gene may be TRBD1, 5 bases matching. The CDR3 reads as follows: CASSPQTASYEQYF. The nucleotide sequence is given as TGTGCCAGCAGTCCCCAGACAGCTTCCTACGAGCAGTACTTC.